This T cell receptor (beta chain) came from a study of blood T cell repertoires in COVID-19. Study-wide background: Some COVID-19 samples were acute and others convalescent; all came from the United States, Italy and Spain. From T cells, B-cell-depleted T cells, or PBMCs came the material, which was cDNA or gDNA.

In germline, CDR1 is SGHTA, CDR2 FQGNSA. There are 15 residues in the CDR3. Unmatched junction bases numbered 10, after V lost 5 bases and J lost 4 bases. As handled by the study authors: Amplification of reference gene primers provided the estimated nucleated cell counts. Here immunoSEQ multiplex PCR was the method, and the copy in TCRdb shows in-frame clones only, minus some. V and J calls and clone size come straight from that table; D and trimming were deduced from the DNA. Among about 120,000 clones listed, about 83% were seen once. The sample was peripheral blood. This sequence originates from a man between 60 and 75 years old with acute or convalescent COVID-19. V is TRBV7-2 and J is TRBJ2-7, with 8 positions matching TRBD1. The CDR3 spells CASSPADRVGYEQYF. CDR3 bases: TGTGCCAGCAGCCCAGCGGACAGGGTAGGATACGAGCAGTACTTC.